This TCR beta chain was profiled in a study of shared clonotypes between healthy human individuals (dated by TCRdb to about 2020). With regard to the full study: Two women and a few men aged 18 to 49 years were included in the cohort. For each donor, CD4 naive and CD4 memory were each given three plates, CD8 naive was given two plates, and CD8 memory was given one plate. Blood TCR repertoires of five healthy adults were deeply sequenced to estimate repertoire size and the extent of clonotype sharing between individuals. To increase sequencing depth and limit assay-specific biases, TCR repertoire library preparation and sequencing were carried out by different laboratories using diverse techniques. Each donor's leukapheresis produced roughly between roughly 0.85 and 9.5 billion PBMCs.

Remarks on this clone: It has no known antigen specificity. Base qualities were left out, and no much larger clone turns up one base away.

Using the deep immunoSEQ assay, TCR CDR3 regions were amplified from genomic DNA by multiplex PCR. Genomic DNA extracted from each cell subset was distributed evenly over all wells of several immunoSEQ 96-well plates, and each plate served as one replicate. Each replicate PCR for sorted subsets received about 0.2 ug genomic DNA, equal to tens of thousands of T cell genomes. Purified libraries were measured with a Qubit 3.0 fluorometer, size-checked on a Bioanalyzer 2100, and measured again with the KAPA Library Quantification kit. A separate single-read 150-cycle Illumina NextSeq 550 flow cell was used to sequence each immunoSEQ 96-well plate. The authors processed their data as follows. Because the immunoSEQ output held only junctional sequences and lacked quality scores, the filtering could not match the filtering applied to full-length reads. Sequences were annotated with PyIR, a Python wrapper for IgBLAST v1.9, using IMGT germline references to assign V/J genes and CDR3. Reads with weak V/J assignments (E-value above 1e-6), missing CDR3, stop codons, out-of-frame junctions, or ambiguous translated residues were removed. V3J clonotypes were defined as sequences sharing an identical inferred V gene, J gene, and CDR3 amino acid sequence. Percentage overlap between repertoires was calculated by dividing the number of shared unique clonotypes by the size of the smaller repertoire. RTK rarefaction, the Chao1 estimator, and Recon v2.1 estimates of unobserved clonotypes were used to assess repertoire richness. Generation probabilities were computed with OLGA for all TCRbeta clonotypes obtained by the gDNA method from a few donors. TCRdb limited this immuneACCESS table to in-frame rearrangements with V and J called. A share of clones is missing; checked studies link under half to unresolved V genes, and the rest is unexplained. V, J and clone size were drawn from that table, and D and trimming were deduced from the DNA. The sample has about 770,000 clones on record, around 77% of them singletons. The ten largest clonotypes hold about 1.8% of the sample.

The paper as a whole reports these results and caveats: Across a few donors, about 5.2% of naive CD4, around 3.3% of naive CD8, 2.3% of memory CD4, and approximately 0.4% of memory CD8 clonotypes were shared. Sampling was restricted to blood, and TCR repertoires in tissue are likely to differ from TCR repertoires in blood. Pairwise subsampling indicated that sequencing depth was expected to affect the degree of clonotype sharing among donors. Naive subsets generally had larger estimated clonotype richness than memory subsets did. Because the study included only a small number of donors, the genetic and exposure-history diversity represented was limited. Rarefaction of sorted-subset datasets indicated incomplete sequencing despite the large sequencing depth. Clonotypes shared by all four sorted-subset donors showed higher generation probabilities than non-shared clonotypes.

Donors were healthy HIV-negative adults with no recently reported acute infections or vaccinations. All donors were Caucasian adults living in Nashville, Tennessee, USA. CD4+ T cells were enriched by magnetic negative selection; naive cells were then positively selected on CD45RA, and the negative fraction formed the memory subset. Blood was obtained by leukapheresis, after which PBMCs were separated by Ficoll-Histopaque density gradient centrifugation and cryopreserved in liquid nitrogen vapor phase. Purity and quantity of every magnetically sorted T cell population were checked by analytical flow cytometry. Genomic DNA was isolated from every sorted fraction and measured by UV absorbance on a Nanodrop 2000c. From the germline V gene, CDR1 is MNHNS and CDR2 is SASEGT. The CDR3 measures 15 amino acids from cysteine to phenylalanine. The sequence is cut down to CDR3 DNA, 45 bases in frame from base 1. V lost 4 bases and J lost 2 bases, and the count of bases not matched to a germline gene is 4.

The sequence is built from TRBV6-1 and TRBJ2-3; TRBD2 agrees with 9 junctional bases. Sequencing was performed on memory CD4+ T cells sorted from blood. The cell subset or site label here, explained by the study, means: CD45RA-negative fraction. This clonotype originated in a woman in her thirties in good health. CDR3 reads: CASSGRLADTDTQYF. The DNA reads TGTGCCAGCAGTGGGAGACTAGCGGACACAGATACGCAGTATTTT.